The rows below give T cell receptor beta chains drawn from one sample of a study of CD8+CD57+ T cells in acquired aplastic anemia. TCRdb re-called the reads with MiXCR, one entry per CDR3 protein. The sample holds fewer than 200,000 distinct CDR3 sequences, 55% to 80% seen once. Sequencing was performed on sorted CD4+, CD8+, or CD8+CD57+ T cells (not recorded which) from PBMCs. These receptors were taken from a human donor in good health. The CDR3 runs from the conserved cysteine through the conserved F or W. A D gene is named only where the DNA matches it firmly. Clone size is shown for a subset of rows, as once, few, many or a class of expanded clone.

NA,TRBJ2-7,TRBV25-1,TRBD1,CASRGTGGHEQYF,TGTGCCAGCAGGGGGACAGGGGGCCACGAGCAGTACTTC
NA,TRBJ1-2,TRBV19,TRBD1,CASSRGQEPGYGYTF,TGTGCCAGTAGTCGCGGACAGGAACCAGGCTATGGCTACACCTTC
NA,TRBJ1-5,TRBV2,NA,CASSEAGTIADQPQHF,TGTGCCAGCAGTGAAGCTGGGACTATAGCCGATCAGCCCCAGCATTTT
NA,TRBJ2-1,TRBV10-2,NA,CASKRRGSSYNEQFF,TGCGCCAGCAAAAGGAGGGGGAGCTCCTACAATGAGCAGTTCTTC
NA,TRBJ2-1,TRBV29-1,NA,CSVDLDSPLNGQFF,TGCAGCGTTGACCTGGACAGTCCACTGAATGGGCAGTTCTTC
NA,TRBJ2-1,TRBV5-6,NA,CASSLDAGNEQFF,TGTGCCAGCAGCTTGGACGCGGGGAATGAGCAGTTCTTC
few,TRBJ2-7,TRBV29-1,NA,CSVSASVIYEQYF,TGCAGCGTTAGTGCTAGCGTAATCTACGAGCAGTACTTC
NA,TRBJ1-2,TRBV10-3,TRBD1,CAISLDRVGGYTF,TGTGCCATCAGCTTAGACAGGGTGGGAGGCTACACCTTC
NA,TRBJ2-2,TRBV19,NA,CASSPQGEVGELFF,TGTGCCAGTAGTCCCCAGGGAGAGGTCGGGGAGCTGTTTTTT
once,TRBJ2-7,TRBV29-1,TRBD2,CSVELAVNYEQYF,TGCAGCGTTGAACTAGCGGTTAACTACGAGCAGTACTTC
NA,TRBJ2-3,TRBV4-3,NA,CASSPREAVTQYF,TGCGCCAGCAGTCCCAGAGAGGCAGTTACGCAGTATTTT
once,TRBJ2-7,TRBV9,NA,CASSVAPAYSYEQYF,TGTGCCAGCAGCGTAGCGCCAGCCTACTCCTACGAGCAGTACTTC
NA,TRBJ2-3,TRBV7-6,TRBD2,CASSPRVAGGLGTDTQYF,TGTGCCAGCAGCCCTCGGGTAGCGGGGGGGCTCGGCACAGATACGCAGTATTTT
once,TRBJ1-1,TRBV15,NA,CATSRTSRMGANTEAFF,TGTGCCACCAGCAGAACATCTCGTATGGGGGCGAACACTGAAGCTTTCTTT
NA,TRBJ1-4,TRBV2,TRBD1,CASIYRGQEKLFF,TGTGCCAGCATTTACAGGGGTCAGGAAAAACTGTTTTTT
many,TRBJ1-6,TRBV4-1,NA,CASSQVSDSPLHF,TGCGCCAGCAGCCAAGTCTCGGATTCACCCCTCCACTTT
NA,TRBJ2-3,TRBV24-1,TRBD1,CATSRGQGSDTQYF,TGTGCCACCAGTCGAGGACAGGGGTCAGATACGCAGTATTTT
NA,TRBJ2-7,TRBV9,TRBD1,CASSPGTGVEQYF,TGTGCCAGCAGCCCAGGGACAGGGGTCGAGCAGTACTTC
NA,TRBJ2-1,TRBV7-8,TRBD2,CASSLVAGEYNEQFF,TGTGCCAGCAGCTTAGTAGCGGGGGAATACAATGAGCAGTTCTTC
NA,TRBJ2-7,TRBV13,TRBD2,CASSPQQDSGGTYEQYF,TGTGCCAGCAGCCCACAACAAGACAGCGGGGGGACCTACGAGCAGTACTTC
NA,TRBJ1-3,TRBV20-1,NA,CSAMHEEGNTIYF,TGCAGTGCTATGCACGAGGAGGGAAACACCATATATTTT
many,TRBJ1-5,TRBV6-5,NA,CASSYVLGGQPQHF,TGTGCCAGCAGTTACGTTTTGGGGGGTCAGCCCCAGCATTTT
NA,TRBJ2-3,TRBV6-1,NA,CASSDPGRTFTDTQYF,TGTGCCAGCAGTGATCCGGGACGGACCTTCACAGATACGCAGTATTTT
once,TRBJ1-6,TRBV7-9,NA,CASSPRGSGENSPLHF,TGTGCCAGCAGCCCTAGGGGGTCAGGGGAGAATTCACCCCTCCACTTT
NA,TRBJ1-1,TRBV2,TRBD1,CASSSRQGPVF,TGTGCCAGCAGCTCGCGACAGGGCCCGGTATTT
NA,TRBJ2-7,TRBV7-9,NA,CVSSLSRAYEQYF,TGTGTCAGCAGCTTAAGCAGGGCGTACGAGCAGTACTTC
NA,TRBJ1-2,TRBV24-1,NA,CATSDPSQRYGYTF,TGTGCCACCAGTGATCCCTCCCAGCGCTATGGCTACACCTTC
NA,TRBJ2-1,TRBV15,TRBD2,CATSSQLAESYNEQFF,TGTGCCACCAGCAGCCAACTAGCGGAATCCTACAATGAGCAGTTCTTC
few,TRBJ1-1,TRBV12-3/TRBV12-4,TRBD1,CASSLTGTGVEAFF,TGTGCCAGCAGTTTAACAGGGACAGGCGTTGAAGCTTTCTTT
NA,TRBJ1-5,TRBV9,NA,CASSVSSGYQPQHF,TGTGCCAGCAGCGTTTCCTCGGGGTATCAGCCCCAGCATTTT
NA,TRBJ2-7,TRBV7-3,NA,CASSGGRGGEQYF,TGTGCCAGCAGCGGTGGGCGAGGCGGGGAGCAGTACTTC
NA,TRBJ2-1,TRBV9,TRBD1,CASSAWTGTNNEQFF,TGTGCCAGCAGCGCCTGGACAGGGACCAACAATGAGCAGTTCTTC
many,TRBJ2-7,TRBV10-3,TRBD1,CAITPGVGQALGEQYF,TGTGCCATCACCCCCGGGGTTGGACAGGCCCTAGGCGAGCAGTACTTC
NA,TRBJ1-3,TRBV11-3,NA,CASSLESYSSRNTIYF,TGTGCCAGCAGCTTAGAATCGTACAGCTCTAGAAACACCATATATTTT
NA,TRBJ2-1,TRBV5-1,NA,CASSLGDLRNEQFF,TGCGCCAGCAGCTTGGGAGATCTCAGGAATGAGCAGTTCTTC
NA,TRBJ2-7,TRBV20-1,NA,CSARVRGVSYEQYF,TGCAGTGCTAGAGTAAGGGGTGTTTCCTACGAGCAGTACTTC
NA,TRBJ2-3,TRBV5-1,NA,CASSLARGGGRTDTQYF,TGCGCCAGCAGCTTAGCGAGAGGGGGGGGACGCACAGATACGCAGTATTTT
few,TRBJ1-1,TRBV9,NA,CASSAGGTEAFF,TGTGCCAGCAGCGCGGGGGGGACTGAAGCTTTCTTT
NA,TRBJ2-7,TRBV7-2,NA,CASSLRGAWVNDEQYF,TGTGCCAGCAGCTTGAGGGGCGCGTGGGTTAACGACGAGCAGTACTTC
many,TRBJ2-7,TRBV6-5,NA,CASSYSALYEQYF,TGTGCCAGCAGTTACTCGGCACTTTACGAGCAGTACTTC
few,TRBJ2-3,TRBV24-1,TRBD2,CATSDATSGGADTQYF,TGTGCCACCAGTGACGCGACTAGCGGGGGTGCAGATACGCAGTATTTT
NA,TRBJ1-4,TRBV9,NA,CASSPGPTNEKLFF,TGTGCCAGCAGCCCGGGCCCTACCAATGAAAAACTGTTTTTT
NA,TRBJ1-1,TRBV7-9,TRBD1,CASSLGPWTGGFEAFF,TGTGCCAGCAGCTTAGGCCCCTGGACAGGGGGTTTTGAAGCTTTCTTT
once,TRBJ2-1,TRBV7-9,TRBD1,CASSLDRGQGLFF,TGTGCCAGCAGCTTAGATAGGGGACAGGGCCTGTTCTTC
NA,TRBJ1-1,TRBV19,NA,CASSPQGAEAFF,TGTGCCAGTAGTCCACAGGGCGCTGAAGCTTTCTTT